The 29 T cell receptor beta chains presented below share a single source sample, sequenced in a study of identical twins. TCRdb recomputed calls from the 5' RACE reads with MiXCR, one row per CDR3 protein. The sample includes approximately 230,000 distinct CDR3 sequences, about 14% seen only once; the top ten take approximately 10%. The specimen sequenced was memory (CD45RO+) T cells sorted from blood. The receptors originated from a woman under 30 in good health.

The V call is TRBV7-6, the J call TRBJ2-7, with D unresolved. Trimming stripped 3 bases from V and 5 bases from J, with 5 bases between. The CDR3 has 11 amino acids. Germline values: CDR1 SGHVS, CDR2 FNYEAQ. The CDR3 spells CASSFEHEQYF. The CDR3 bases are TGTGCCAGCAGCTTTGAGCACGAGCAGTACTTC. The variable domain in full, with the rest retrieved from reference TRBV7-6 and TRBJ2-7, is GAGVSQSPRYKVTKRGQDVALRCDPISGHVSLYWYRQALGQGPEFLTYFNYEAQQDKSGLPNDRFSAERPEGSISTLTIQRTEQRDSAMYRCASSFEHEQYFGPGTRLTVT.

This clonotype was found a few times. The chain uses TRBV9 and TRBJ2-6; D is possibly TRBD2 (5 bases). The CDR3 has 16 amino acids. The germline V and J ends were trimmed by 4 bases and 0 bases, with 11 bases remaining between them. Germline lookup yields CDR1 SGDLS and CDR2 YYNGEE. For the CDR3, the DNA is TGTGCCAGCAGCCTTGGACTTAGCTCTGGGGCCAACGTCCTGACTTTC. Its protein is CASSLGLSSGANVLTF.

The CDR3 loop is CASSGTGHLQETQYF. Written as DNA, the CDR3 is TGTGCCAGCAGTGGAACGGGACACCTTCAAGAGACCCAGTACTTC. The chain joins TRBV2 to TRBJ2-5, with D possibly matching TRBD1 (6 bases). Germline values: CDR1 SNHLY, CDR2 FYNNEI. V was trimmed by 4 bases and J by 2 bases, leaving 14 bases between them. The CDR3 covers 15 residues.

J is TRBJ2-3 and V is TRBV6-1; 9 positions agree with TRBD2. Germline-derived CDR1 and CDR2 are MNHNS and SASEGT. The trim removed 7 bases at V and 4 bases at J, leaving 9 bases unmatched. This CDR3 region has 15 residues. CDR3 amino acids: CASTPAGGRADTQYF. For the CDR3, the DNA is TGTGCCAGCACGCCCGCCGGCGGGAGGGCAGATACGCAGTATTTT.

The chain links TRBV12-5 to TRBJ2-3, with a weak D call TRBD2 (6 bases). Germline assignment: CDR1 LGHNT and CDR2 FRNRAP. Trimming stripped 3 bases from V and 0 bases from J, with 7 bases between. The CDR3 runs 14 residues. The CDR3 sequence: CASGLGTSTDTQYF. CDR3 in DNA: TGTGCTAGTGGTTTAGGGACTAGCACAGATACGCAGTATTTT.

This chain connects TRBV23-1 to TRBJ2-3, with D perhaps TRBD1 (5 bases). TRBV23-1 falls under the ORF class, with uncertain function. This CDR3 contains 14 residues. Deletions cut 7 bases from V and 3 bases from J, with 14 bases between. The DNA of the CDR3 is TGCGCCAGCACCCAGGGTTTCGGTACAGATACGCAGTATTTT. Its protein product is CASTQGFGTDTQYF.

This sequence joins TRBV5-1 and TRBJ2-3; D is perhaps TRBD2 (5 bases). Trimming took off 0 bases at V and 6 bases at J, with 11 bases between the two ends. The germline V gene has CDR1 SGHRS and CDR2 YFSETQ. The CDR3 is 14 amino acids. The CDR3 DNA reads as TGCGCCAGCAGCTTGGAACGGGGTGGGGATACGCAGTATTTT. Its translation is CASSLERGGDTQYF.

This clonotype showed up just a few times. The CDR3: CASGREGSYNEQFF. CDR3 nucleotides: TGTGCCAGCGGGCGGGAGGGGTCCTACAATGAGCAGTTCTTC. The chain is built from TRBV7-9 and TRBJ2-1, with 9 bases lining up with TRBD2. CDR1 is SEHNR and CDR2 is FQNEAQ in the germline V gene (reference sequence). The J segment lost 1 base and the V segment lost 8 bases, leaving 3 bases of the junction unmatched. This CDR3 is 14 amino acids long.

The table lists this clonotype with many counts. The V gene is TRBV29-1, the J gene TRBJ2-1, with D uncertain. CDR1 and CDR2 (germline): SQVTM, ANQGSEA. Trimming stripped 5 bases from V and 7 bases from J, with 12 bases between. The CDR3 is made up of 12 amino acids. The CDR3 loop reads CSVILGINEQFF. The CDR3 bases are TGCAGCGTTATTTTAGGGATTAATGAGCAGTTCTTC.

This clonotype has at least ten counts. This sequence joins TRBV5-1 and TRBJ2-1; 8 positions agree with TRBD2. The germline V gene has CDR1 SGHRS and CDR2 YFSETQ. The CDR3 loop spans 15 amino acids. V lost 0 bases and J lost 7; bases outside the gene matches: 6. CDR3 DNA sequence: TGCGCCAGCAGCTTGGCGGCGGGGGGCAGTAATGAGCAGTTCTTC. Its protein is CASSLAAGGSNEQFF. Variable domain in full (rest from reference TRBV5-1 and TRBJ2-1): KAGVTQTPRYLIKTRGQQVTLSCSPISGHRSVSWYQQTPGQGLQFLFEYFSETQRNKGNFPGRFSGRQFSNSRSEMNVSTLELGDSALYLCASSLAAGGSNEQFFGPGTRLTVL.

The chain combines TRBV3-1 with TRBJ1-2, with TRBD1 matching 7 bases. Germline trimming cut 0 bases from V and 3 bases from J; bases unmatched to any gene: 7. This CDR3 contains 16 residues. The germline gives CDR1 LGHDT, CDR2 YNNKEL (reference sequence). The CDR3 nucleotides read TGTGCCAGCAGCCAAGACTACCGACAGGGACACTATGGCTACACCTTC. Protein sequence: CASSQDYRQGHYGYTF.

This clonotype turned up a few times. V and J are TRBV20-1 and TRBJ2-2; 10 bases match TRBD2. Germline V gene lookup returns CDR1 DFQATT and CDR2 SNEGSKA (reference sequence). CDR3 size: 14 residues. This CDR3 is CGLSGGGGTGELFF. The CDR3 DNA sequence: TGCGGGCTAAGCGGGGGGGGAGGCACCGGGGAGCTGTTTTTT.

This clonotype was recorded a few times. For the CDR3, the DNA is TGTGCCATCAGTGAGTCGACCCCAGATAATGAGCAGTTCTTC. Residues: CAISESTPDNEQFF. This chain uses TRBV10-3 with TRBJ2-1; no definite D call. Germline V gene lookup returns CDR1 ENHRY and CDR2 SYGVKD. Trimming shortened V by 0 bases and J by 7 bases, and 10 bases separated the two germline ends. The CDR3 is 14 amino acids.

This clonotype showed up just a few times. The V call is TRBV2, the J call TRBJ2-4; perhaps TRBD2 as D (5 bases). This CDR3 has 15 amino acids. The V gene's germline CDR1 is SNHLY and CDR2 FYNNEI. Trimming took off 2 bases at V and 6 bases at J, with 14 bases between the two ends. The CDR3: CASSERGSGRNIQYF. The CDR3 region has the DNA TGTGCCAGCAGTGAACGAGGGAGTGGGAGAAACATTCAGTACTTC.

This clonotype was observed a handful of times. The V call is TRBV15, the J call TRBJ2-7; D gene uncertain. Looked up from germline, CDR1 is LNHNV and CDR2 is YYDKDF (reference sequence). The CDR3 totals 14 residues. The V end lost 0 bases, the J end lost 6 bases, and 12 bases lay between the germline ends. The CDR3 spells CATSRDRVVGEQYF. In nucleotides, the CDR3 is TGTGCCACCAGCAGAGATCGGGTAGTCGGCGAGCAGTACTTC.

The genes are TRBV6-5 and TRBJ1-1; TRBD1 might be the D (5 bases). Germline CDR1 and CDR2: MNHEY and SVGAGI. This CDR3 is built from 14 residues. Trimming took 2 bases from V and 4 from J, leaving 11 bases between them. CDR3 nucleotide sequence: TGTGCCAGCAGTTACCTCCAGGGAGGCACTGAAGCTTTCTTT. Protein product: CASSYLQGGTEAFF.

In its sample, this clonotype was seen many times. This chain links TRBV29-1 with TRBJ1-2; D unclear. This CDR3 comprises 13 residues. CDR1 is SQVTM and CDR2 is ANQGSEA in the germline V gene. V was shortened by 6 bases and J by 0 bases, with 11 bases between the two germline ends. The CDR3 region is CSVQDYSNYGYTF. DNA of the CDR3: TGCAGCGTGCAGGACTACTCTAACTATGGCTACACCTTC. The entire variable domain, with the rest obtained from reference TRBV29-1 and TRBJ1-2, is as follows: SAVISQKPSRDICQRGTSLTIQCQVDSQVTMMFWYRQQPGQSLTLIATANQGSEATYESGFVIDKFPISRPNLTFSTLTVSNMSPEDSSIYLCSVQDYSNYGYTFGSGTRLTVV.

The DNA of the CDR3 is TGTGCCTGGAGTGTGAAAGGACATAAGCAGTACTTC. Translation: CAWSVKGHKQYF. V gene TRBV30 combines with J gene TRBJ2-7, with D perhaps TRBD1 (5 bases). With 0 bases removed from V and 8 bases from J, the gap between germline ends came to 11 bases. CDR1 and CDR2 from the germline V gene are GTSNPN and SVGIG (reference sequence). The length of the CDR3 is 12 residues.

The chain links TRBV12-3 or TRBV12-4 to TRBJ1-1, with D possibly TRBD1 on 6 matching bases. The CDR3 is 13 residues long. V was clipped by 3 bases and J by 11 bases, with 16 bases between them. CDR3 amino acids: CASSLVTTGHAFF. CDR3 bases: TGTGCCAGCAGTTTGGTAACGACAGGACACGCTTTCTTT.

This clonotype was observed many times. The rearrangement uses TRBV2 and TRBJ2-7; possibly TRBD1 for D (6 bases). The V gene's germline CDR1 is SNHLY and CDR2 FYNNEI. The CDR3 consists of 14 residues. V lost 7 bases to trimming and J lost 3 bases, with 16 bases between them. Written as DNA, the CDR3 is TGTGCCAGCATGGATGGCCCAGGGGTCTACGAGCAGTACTTC. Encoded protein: CASMDGPGVYEQYF.

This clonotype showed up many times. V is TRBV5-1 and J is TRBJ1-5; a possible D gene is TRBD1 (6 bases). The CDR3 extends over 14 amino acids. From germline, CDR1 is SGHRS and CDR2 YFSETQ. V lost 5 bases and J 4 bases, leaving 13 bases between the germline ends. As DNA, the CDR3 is TGCGCCAGCAGTGAAGGGGGTGGTAATCAGCCCCAGCATTTT. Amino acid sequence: CASSEGGGNQPQHF.

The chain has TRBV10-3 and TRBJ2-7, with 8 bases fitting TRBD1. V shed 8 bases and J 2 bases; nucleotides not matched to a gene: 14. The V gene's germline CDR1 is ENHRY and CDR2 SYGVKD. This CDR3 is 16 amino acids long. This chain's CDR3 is CAIGQGGLTQTYEQYF. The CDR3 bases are TGTGCCATCGGACAGGGTGGCCTCACTCAAACCTACGAGCAGTACTTC.

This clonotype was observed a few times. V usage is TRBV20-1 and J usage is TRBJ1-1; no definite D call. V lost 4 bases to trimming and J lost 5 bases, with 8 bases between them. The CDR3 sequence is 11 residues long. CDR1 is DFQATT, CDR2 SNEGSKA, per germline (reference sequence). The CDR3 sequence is CSAKQSTEAFF. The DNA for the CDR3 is TGCAGTGCTAAGCAGAGTACTGAAGCTTTCTTT.

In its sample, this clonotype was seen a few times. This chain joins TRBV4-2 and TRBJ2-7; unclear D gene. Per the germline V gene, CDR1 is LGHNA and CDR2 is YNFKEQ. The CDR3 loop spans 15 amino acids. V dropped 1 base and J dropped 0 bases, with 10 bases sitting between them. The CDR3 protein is CASSQALGSSYEQYF. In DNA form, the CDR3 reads TGTGCCAGCAGCCAAGCTTTAGGCTCCTCCTACGAGCAGTACTTC.

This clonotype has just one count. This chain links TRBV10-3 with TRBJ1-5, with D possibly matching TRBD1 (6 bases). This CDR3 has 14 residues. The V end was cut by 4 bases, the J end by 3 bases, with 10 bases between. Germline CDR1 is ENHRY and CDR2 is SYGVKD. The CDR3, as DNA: TGTGCCATCAGTGGGGGACAAAACAATCAGCCCCAGCATTTT. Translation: CAISGGQNNQPQHF.

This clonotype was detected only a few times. The CDR3 coding sequence is TGTGCCCGGGCCCGGGACTCTTCGGCCGAGCAGTACTTC. Translating it yields CARARDSSAEQYF. J is TRBJ2-7 and V is TRBV30; tentatively, D is TRBD2 (6 bases). The germline V gene has CDR1 GTSNPN and CDR2 SVGIG (reference sequence). V lost 8 bases, J lost 6 bases, and 20 bases lay in between. CDR3 length: 13 amino acids.

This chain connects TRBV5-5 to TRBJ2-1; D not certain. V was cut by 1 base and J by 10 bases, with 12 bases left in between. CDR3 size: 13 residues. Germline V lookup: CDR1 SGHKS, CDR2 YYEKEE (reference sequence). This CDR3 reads CASSLIVVGEQFF. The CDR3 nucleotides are TGTGCCAGCAGCTTGATAGTAGTTGGCGAGCAGTTCTTC. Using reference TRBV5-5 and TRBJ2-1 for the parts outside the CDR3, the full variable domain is DAGVTQSPTHLIKTRGQQVTLRCSPISGHKSVSWYQQVLGQGPQFIFQYYEKEERGRGNFPDRFSARQFPNYSSELNVNALLLGDSALYLCASSLIVVGEQFFGPGTRLTVL.

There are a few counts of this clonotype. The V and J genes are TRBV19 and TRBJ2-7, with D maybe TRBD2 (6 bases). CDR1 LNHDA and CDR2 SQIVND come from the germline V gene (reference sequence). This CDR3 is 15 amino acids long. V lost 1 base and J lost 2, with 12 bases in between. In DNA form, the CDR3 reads TGTGCCAGTAGTATAGGGGGCGGGATCACCTACGAGCAGTACTTC. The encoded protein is CASSIGGGITYEQYF.

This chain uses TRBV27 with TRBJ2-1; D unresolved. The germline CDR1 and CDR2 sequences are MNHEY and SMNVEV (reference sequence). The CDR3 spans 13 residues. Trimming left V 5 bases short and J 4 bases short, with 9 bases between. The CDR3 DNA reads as TGTGCCAGCAGTCTTACGACGTACAATGAGCAGTTCTTC. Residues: CASSLTTYNEQFF.